A single sample is the source of the 18 T cell receptor beta chains below, sequenced in a study of cytomegalovirus exposure and HLA in healthy donors. Clones were sequenced by immunoSEQ multiplex PCR, and TCRdb holds only the in-frame ones, with some missing. In the table there are tens of thousands of clones, roughly 90% of which are singletons. Material for sequencing was PBMCs. The receptors were gathered from a woman between 18 and 29 years old in good health and CMV-seropositive.

The rearrangement links TRBV5-1 to TRBJ2-5; 14 positions match TRBD2. CDR1 is SGHRS, CDR2 YFSETQ, per germline. The CDR3 loop spans 19 amino acids. Losses at the gene ends were 0 bases for V and 6 bases for J; bases not matched to a gene: 13. The CDR3 region has the DNA TGCGCCAGCAGCTTGGCCGGGAGACTAGCGGGGGGGTCGTTGCAGACCCAGTACTTC. Protein: CASSLAGRLAGGSLQTQYF.

This sequence joins TRBV25-1 and TRBJ1-1; TRBD1 is a possible D gene (5 bases). V shed 2 bases and J shed 2 bases, with 9 bases lying between them. Germline assignment: CDR1 MGHDK and CDR2 SYGVNS. CDR3 length equals 14 residues. The CDR3 region is CASSELQGNTEAFF. CDR3 coding DNA: TGTGCCAGCAGTGAACTTCAGGGAAACACTGAAGCTTTCTTT.

CDR3 amino acids: CSVGKAGDWETQYF. CDR3 in DNA: TGCAGCGTTGGGAAAGCGGGAGATTGGGAGACCCAGTACTTC. V usage is TRBV29-1 and J usage is TRBJ2-5; 8 bases match TRBD2. Germline V lookup: CDR1 SQVTM, CDR2 ANQGSEA. The CDR3 runs 14 residues. The J segment lost 5 bases and the V segment lost 4 bases, leaving 9 bases of the junction unmatched.

In this sample, this clone turned up a few times. The CDR3 here is CASSISSSYNSPLHF. Here the CDR3 DNA reads TGTGCCAGTAGTATTTCGAGCTCCTATAATTCACCCCTCCACTTT. J is TRBJ1-6 and V is TRBV19; D is undetermined. Trimming shortened V by 3 bases and J by 0 bases, and 6 bases separated the two germline ends. Germline V gene data show CDR1 as LNHDA and CDR2 as SQIVND (reference sequence). CDR3 size: 15 residues.

The V call is TRBV5-1, the J call TRBJ1-1, with D perhaps TRBD1 (6 bases). In germline, CDR1 is SGHRS, CDR2 YFSETQ. The CDR3 contains 16 residues. With 3 bases removed from V and 5 bases from J, the gap between germline ends came to 20 bases. Written as DNA, the CDR3 is TGCGCCAGCAGCTCTGTAGCGGGGCGAGGGGGAACTGAAGCTTTCTTT. This encodes CASSSVAGRGGTEAFF.

V is TRBV7-2 and J is TRBJ2-5; 7 bases are shared with TRBD2. There are 15 residues in the CDR3. CDR1 is SGHTA, CDR2 FQGNSA, per germline. The ends lost 2 bases at V and 2 bases at J; junction bases unmatched: 5. In DNA form, the CDR3 reads TGTGCCAGCAGCTTAACGGCGGGGGTACAAGAGACCCAGTACTTC. Translating gives CASSLTAGVQETQYF.

The chain carries TRBV9 and TRBJ1-2; D ambiguous. CDR1 and CDR2 (germline): SGDLS, YYNGEE. V dropped 0 bases and J dropped 2 bases, with 8 bases sitting between them. The CDR3 spans 14 residues. CDR3 DNA: TGTGCCAGCAGCGTAGGAGGCCAAAACTATGGCTACACCTTC. As protein: CASSVGGQNYGYTF.

The V call is TRBV5-4, the J call TRBJ2-1; 9 bases fit TRBD2. Germline lookup yields CDR1 SGHNT and CDR2 YYREEE (reference sequence). This CDR3 comprises 13 residues. After removal of 5 bases from V and 8 bases from J, the junction contained 5 bases not matched to a gene. The CDR3 DNA sequence: TGTGCCAGCAGGGATGGGACTAGCTATGAGCAGTTCTTC. Its translation: CASRDGTSYEQFF.

The chain recombines TRBV4-2 with TRBJ2-3, with 9 nucleotides matching TRBD2. Per germline, CDR1 LGHNA and CDR2 YNFKEQ. CDR3 size: 17 residues. V lost 2 bases and J lost 0; bases outside the gene matches: 6. DNA for the CDR3: TGTGCCAGCAGCCAAACGGCGGGGGGGCCTAGCACAGATACGCAGTATTTT. This encodes CASSQTAGGPSTDTQYF.

This chain's CDR3 is CASRTSGGRSKETQYF. The CDR3 DNA follows: TGTGCCAGCAGGACTAGCGGGGGCCGCTCCAAAGAGACCCAGTACTTC. J is TRBJ2-5 and V is TRBV7-9, with 12 bases fitting TRBD2. CDR3 length: 16 residues. Trimming cost V 6 bases and J 3 bases; bases outside gene matches: 8. Germline values: CDR1 SEHNR, CDR2 FQNEAQ (reference sequence).

This clone was counted only a few times. The chain links TRBV6-4 to TRBJ2-2, with unresolved D. V was trimmed by 2 bases and J by 4 bases, leaving 14 bases between them. This CDR3 has 16 amino acids. Looked up from germline, CDR1 is MRHNA and CDR2 is SNTAGT. For the CDR3, the DNA is TGTGCCAGCAGTGACACTTCGGCCACAGTCACCGGGGAGCTGTTTTTT. Translation: CASSDTSATVTGELFF.

The rearrangement uses TRBV7-3 and TRBJ2-1; 10 bases match TRBD2. The germline V gene has CDR1 SGHTA and CDR2 FQGTGA. There are 17 residues in the CDR3. With 4 bases clipped from V and 7 bases from J, the junction kept 13 bases outside the gene matches. The CDR3, as DNA: TGTGCCAGCAGCTCGACCGGGACTAGCGACCTTGAGAATGAGCAGTTCTTC. Translated, it gives CASSSTGTSDLENEQFF.

The gene calls are TRBV7-9 and TRBJ2-2; TRBD1 matches 8 bases. The CDR3 sequence is 16 residues long. The V segment lost 5 bases and the J segment 3 bases; nucleotides outside the gene matches: 8. Germline CDR1 reads SEHNR; CDR2 reads FQNEAQ (reference sequence). The CDR3, as DNA: TGTGCCAGCAGCATCGGACAGGGACGGTACACCGGGGAGCTGTTTTTT. Protein product: CASSIGQGRYTGELFF.

This sequence joins TRBV7-9 and TRBJ2-1; 9 positions match TRBD1. The germline gives CDR1 SEHNR, CDR2 FQNEAQ (reference sequence). J gave up 4 bases and V 5 bases, and 9 bases lay outside the gene matches. The CDR3 contains 16 residues. Here the CDR3 reads CASSVPQGAGYNEQFF. The CDR3 DNA reads as TGTGCCAGCAGCGTACCACAGGGGGCGGGATACAATGAGCAGTTCTTC.

This chain links TRBV29-1 with TRBJ2-1; 7 positions match TRBD2. The CDR3 is 14 amino acids. CDR1 is SQVTM, CDR2 ANQGSEA, per germline. With 3 bases clipped from V and 4 bases from J, the junction kept 6 bases outside the gene matches. The DNA of the CDR3 is TGCAGCGTTGATCGGGGGGTACAGTACAATGAGCAGTTCTTC. This encodes CSVDRGVQYNEQFF.

The genes are TRBV11-1 and TRBJ2-5; perhaps TRBD2 as D (5 bases). V lost 10 bases and J lost 1, with 16 bases in between. The germline gives CDR1 SGHAT, CDR2 FQDESV (reference sequence). The CDR3 contains 14 residues. CDR3 sequence reads: CATTVGVSQETQYF. CDR3 sequence (DNA): TGTGCCACCACGGTCGGGGTTTCCCAAGAGACCCAGTACTTC.

The chain is built from TRBV7-8 and TRBJ2-7; 7 bases are shared with TRBD1. With 3 bases clipped from V and 4 bases from J, the junction kept 6 bases outside the gene matches. This CDR3 is built from 14 residues. Per germline, CDR1 SGHVS and CDR2 FQNEAQ. CDR3 region: CASSLGQSRYEQYF. DNA for the CDR3: TGTGCCAGCAGCTTGGGACAGTCCAGGTACGAGCAGTACTTC.

V gene TRBV10-3 combines with J gene TRBJ1-2; 7 bases align to TRBD1. The CDR3 runs 13 residues. Losses at the gene ends were 6 bases for V and 1 base for J; bases not matched to a gene: 2. Germline V gene sequence: CDR1 ENHRY, CDR2 SYGVKD. DNA for the CDR3: TGTGCCATCAGCCGGGACAGTAACTATGGCTACACCTTC. This encodes CAISRDSNYGYTF.